Listed below are T cell receptor beta chains from one sample, sequenced in a study of spatial heterogeneity in lung cancer. A single record per CDR3 protein comes from TCRdb applying MiXCR to the 5' RACE reads. The top ten hold 33% of the sample, which has some 11,000 distinct CDR3 sequences, approximately 25% seen once. The input for sequencing was PBMCs, taken at surgery. These receptors originate from a female donor with early-stage non-small cell lung cancer. The CDR3 runs from the conserved cysteine through the conserved F or W. The D gene is left open where the match is weak. The size entry is marked missing in some rows and otherwise reads once, few, many or a size class.

V,D,size,J,CDR3,DNA
TRBV29-1,TRBD2,few,TRBJ2-3,CSVEVTLAGVGDTQYF,TGCAGCGTTGAAGTCACACTAGCGGGAGTTGGAGATACGCAGTATTTT
TRBV12-3/TRBV12-4,.,few,TRBJ1-5,CASSPSGNQPQHF,TGTGCCAGCAGCCCCTCCGGCAATCAGCCCCAGCATTTT
TRBV6-1,TRBD1,few,TRBJ2-1,CASSTGTGGSDEQFF,TGTGCCAGCAGTACCGGGACAGGGGGGTCGGATGAGCAGTTCTTC
TRBV24-1,.,few,TRBJ2-1,CATSDSSEQFF,TGTGCCACCAGTGATAGTTCGGAGCAGTTCTTC
TRBV4-1,TRBD2,few,TRBJ2-3,CASSQESLAGPGADTQYF,TGCGCCAGCAGCCAAGAATCCCTAGCGGGACCAGGAGCAGATACGCAGTATTTT
TRBV19,.,few,TRBJ1-1,CASSPVGSPEAFF,TGTGCCAGTAGCCCGGTCGGGTCTCCTGAAGCTTTCTTT
TRBV20-1,TRBD1,.,TRBJ2-3,CSASRGPAGDTQYF,TGCAGTGCTAGCAGGGGGCCCGCGGGGGATACGCAGTATTTT
TRBV6-2/TRBV6-3,TRBD1,medium-sized,TRBJ2-7,CASNYPGQSYEQYF,TGTGCCAGCAACTACCCGGGACAGTCCTACGAGCAGTACTTC
TRBV10-3,.,medium-sized,TRBJ2-1,CAISGTRRGAEQFF,TGTGCCATCAGTGGTACTAGACGGGGTGCTGAGCAGTTCTTC
TRBV28,.,once,TRBJ1-3,CASSSPGTAYSENTIYF,TGTGCCAGCAGTTCTCCCGGGACGGCATACTCTGAAAACACCATATATTTT